This is a list of T cell receptor beta chains from one sample in a study of OX40 agonist ivuxolimab in advanced cancers. TCRdb's copy holds only in-frame clones and misses some; the assay was immunoSEQ multiplex PCR. The table lists tens of thousands of clones, roughly 92% of them singletons. This material consisted of CD4+ or CD8+ T cells sorted from blood, taken in a trial of the OX40 agonist ivuxolimab. The receptors were gathered from an adult with an advanced solid tumor such as melanoma, head and neck, liver or kidney cancer. CDR3s include the opening cysteine and the closing phenylalanine or tryptophan. Each record gives: D gene, V gene, clone size, J gene, CDR3 length, CDR3 protein, CDR3 DNA. A D gene is named only where the DNA matches it firmly. Clone size is given for some rows only: seen once, a few or many times, or a class if the clone is expanded.

d_call: TRBD2
v_call: TRBV4-1
clone_size: NA
j_call: TRBJ2-7
cdr3_length: 15
cdr3_aa: CASSPSPAGLYEQYF
cdr3_nt: TGCGCCAGCAGCCCAAGCCCAGCGGGGCTCTACGAGCAGTACTTC

d_call: TRBD2
v_call: TRBV23-1
clone_size: NA
j_call: TRBJ2-3
cdr3_length: 20
cdr3_aa: CASTLPSRLAGYSSTDTQYF
cdr3_nt: TGCGCCAGCACCCTACCCTCGCGGCTAGCGGGGTATTCTAGCACAGATACGCAGTATTTT

d_call: TRBD2
v_call: TRBV27
clone_size: NA
j_call: TRBJ2-7
cdr3_length: 15
cdr3_aa: CASRRSSGGWDEQYF
cdr3_nt: TGTGCCAGCAGACGATCCAGCGGGGGTTGGGACGAGCAGTACTTC

d_call: TRBD1
v_call: TRBV6-5
clone_size: NA
j_call: TRBJ1-2
cdr3_length: 16
cdr3_aa: CASSYSGQGASYGYTF
cdr3_nt: TGTGCCAGCAGTTACTCGGGACAGGGGGCATCCTATGGCTACACCTTC

d_call: NA
v_call: TRBV7-8
clone_size: NA
j_call: TRBJ1-1
cdr3_length: 14
cdr3_aa: CASSLAPENTEAFF
cdr3_nt: TGTGCCAGCAGCTTAGCGCCAGAGAACACTGAAGCTTTCTTT

d_call: NA
v_call: TRBV28
clone_size: NA
j_call: TRBJ2-1
cdr3_length: 14
cdr3_aa: CASSLSWRYNEQFF
cdr3_nt: TGTGCCAGCAGTTTATCTTGGCGGTACAATGAGCAGTTCTTC

d_call: NA
v_call: TRBV2
clone_size: NA
j_call: TRBJ1-1
cdr3_length: 10
cdr3_aa: CASRDNEAFF
cdr3_nt: TGTGCCAGCAGAGACAACGAAGCTTTCTTT

d_call: NA
v_call: TRBV5-6
clone_size: NA
j_call: TRBJ1-2
cdr3_length: 13
cdr3_aa: CASTAGMDYGYTF
cdr3_nt: TGTGCCAGCACCGCTGGGATGGACTATGGCTACACCTTC

d_call: TRBD1
v_call: TRBV15
clone_size: NA
j_call: TRBJ2-5
cdr3_length: 15
cdr3_aa: CATSRPQGARETQYF
cdr3_nt: TGTGCCACCAGCAGACCTCAGGGGGCGAGGGAGACCCAGTACTTC

d_call: NA
v_call: TRBV25-1
clone_size: NA
j_call: TRBJ2-7
cdr3_length: 16
cdr3_aa: CASSEYEHDGSYEQYF
cdr3_nt: TGTGCCAGCAGTGAATATGAACACGACGGCTCCTACGAGCAGTACTTC

d_call: TRBD1
v_call: TRBV7-6
clone_size: NA
j_call: TRBJ2-7
cdr3_length: 15
cdr3_aa: CASSSSGTGYYEQYF
cdr3_nt: TGTGCCAGCAGCTCGTCCGGGACAGGGTACTACGAGCAGTACTTC

d_call: NA
v_call: TRBV14
clone_size: NA
j_call: TRBJ2-1
cdr3_length: 16
cdr3_aa: CASSQDSLGSRNEQFF
cdr3_nt: TGTGCCAGCAGCCAAGATAGTTTGGGTAGCCGGAATGAGCAGTTCTTC

d_call: NA
v_call: TRBV11-2
clone_size: NA
j_call: TRBJ2-1
cdr3_length: 15
cdr3_aa: CASRVRSGDDNEQFF
cdr3_nt: TGTGCCAGCAGAGTGCGGTCTGGGGATGACAATGAGCAGTTCTTC

d_call: TRBD1
v_call: TRBV5-1
clone_size: NA
j_call: TRBJ2-1
cdr3_length: 14
cdr3_aa: CASSRGTGGNEQFF
cdr3_nt: TGCGCCAGCAGCAGAGGGACAGGGGGCAATGAGCAGTTCTTC

d_call: TRBD1
v_call: TRBV6-1
clone_size: NA
j_call: TRBJ1-1
cdr3_length: 16
cdr3_aa: CASSEAFWDRVGEAFF
cdr3_nt: TGTGCCAGCAGTGAAGCTTTTTGGGACAGGGTTGGTGAAGCTTTCTTT

d_call: TRBD1
v_call: TRBV7-2
clone_size: NA
j_call: TRBJ2-1
cdr3_length: 15
cdr3_aa: CASSFLTGSYNEQFF
cdr3_nt: TGTGCCAGCAGTTTTCTGACAGGGAGCTACAATGAGCAGTTCTTC

d_call: TRBD2
v_call: TRBV6-1
clone_size: NA
j_call: TRBJ2-7
cdr3_length: 14
cdr3_aa: CASSGAGRSYEQYF
cdr3_nt: TGTGCCAGCAGTGGGGCCGGGAGGTCCTACGAGCAGTACTTC

d_call: TRBD2
v_call: TRBV6-5
clone_size: NA
j_call: TRBJ2-7
cdr3_length: 14
cdr3_aa: CASSPSGSTYEQYF
cdr3_nt: TGTGCCAGCAGCCCCAGCGGGAGTACTTACGAGCAGTACTTC

d_call: TRBD1
v_call: TRBV5-1
clone_size: NA
j_call: TRBJ1-2
cdr3_length: 15
cdr3_aa: CASSINRGPNYGYTF
cdr3_nt: TGCGCCAGCAGCATAAACAGGGGGCCAAACTATGGCTACACCTTC

d_call: NA
v_call: TRBV19
clone_size: NA
j_call: TRBJ1-1
cdr3_length: 14
cdr3_aa: CASSIEPWNTEAFF
cdr3_nt: TGTGCCAGTAGTATAGAGCCATGGAACACTGAAGCTTTCTTT

d_call: NA
v_call: TRBV5-1
clone_size: NA
j_call: TRBJ1-1
cdr3_length: 14
cdr3_aa: CASSLGPGGTEAFF
cdr3_nt: TGCGCCAGCAGCTTGGGTCCAGGCGGCACTGAAGCTTTCTTT

d_call: TRBD2
v_call: TRBV29-1
clone_size: NA
j_call: TRBJ2-1
cdr3_length: 14
cdr3_aa: CSVEGGLAGEEQFF
cdr3_nt: TGCAGCGTTGAAGGGGGACTAGCGGGGGAGGAGCAGTTCTTC

d_call: TRBD1
v_call: TRBV5-4
clone_size: NA
j_call: TRBJ2-1
cdr3_length: 17
cdr3_aa: CASSSPLRDRAYNEQFF
cdr3_nt: TGTGCCAGCAGCTCGCCTCTCCGGGACAGGGCCTACAATGAGCAGTTCTTC

d_call: NA
v_call: TRBV21-1
clone_size: NA
j_call: TRBJ2-5
cdr3_length: 15
cdr3_aa: CASSGPGSSGETQYF
cdr3_nt: TGTGCCAGCAGCGGACCGGGAAGTTCGGGAGAGACCCAGTACTTC

d_call: NA
v_call: TRBV28
clone_size: NA
j_call: TRBJ2-7
cdr3_length: 12
cdr3_aa: CASSLSRAEQYF
cdr3_nt: TGTGCCAGCAGTTTATCCCGCGCCGAGCAGTACTTC

d_call: NA
v_call: TRBV19
clone_size: NA
j_call: TRBJ1-4
cdr3_length: 13
cdr3_aa: CAEEFGDNEKLFF
cdr3_nt: TGTGCCGAAGAGTTTGGGGACAATGAAAAACTGTTTTTT

d_call: NA
v_call: TRBV19
clone_size: NA
j_call: TRBJ2-7
cdr3_length: 14
cdr3_aa: CASSIEGGVYEQYF
cdr3_nt: TGTGCCAGTAGTATCGAGGGGGGGGTCTACGAGCAGTACTTC

d_call: TRBD2
v_call: TRBV29-1
clone_size: once
j_call: TRBJ2-7
cdr3_length: 13
cdr3_aa: CSARLAGTYEQYF
cdr3_nt: TGCAGCGCCCGACTAGCGGGAACCTACGAGCAGTACTTC

d_call: TRBD1
v_call: TRBV6-1
clone_size: NA
j_call: TRBJ2-7
cdr3_length: 14
cdr3_aa: CASSETGQPYEQYF
cdr3_nt: TGTGCCAGCAGTGAGACAGGGCAACCCTACGAGCAGTACTTC

d_call: NA
v_call: TRBV28
clone_size: NA
j_call: TRBJ2-7
cdr3_length: 14
cdr3_aa: CASSLGGFTYEQYF
cdr3_nt: TGTGCCAGCAGTCTCGGGGGCTTTACCTACGAGCAGTACTTC

d_call: NA
v_call: TRBV6-5
clone_size: NA
j_call: TRBJ2-3
cdr3_length: 13
cdr3_aa: CASSPRLGDTQYF
cdr3_nt: TGTGCCAGCAGTCCCCGACTAGGGGATACGCAGTATTTT

d_call: NA
v_call: TRBV28
clone_size: NA
j_call: TRBJ1-3
cdr3_length: 14
cdr3_aa: CASSPGGSGNTIYF
cdr3_nt: TGTGCCAGCAGCCCAGGCGGCTCTGGAAACACCATATATTTT

d_call: NA
v_call: TRBV6-5
clone_size: NA
j_call: TRBJ2-3
cdr3_length: 13
cdr3_aa: CASSQPGADTQYF
cdr3_nt: TGTGCCAGCAGTCAACCAGGGGCTGATACGCAGTATTTT

d_call: NA
v_call: TRBV6-6
clone_size: NA
j_call: TRBJ2-5
cdr3_length: 13
cdr3_aa: CASGPGLVETQYF
cdr3_nt: TGTGCCAGCGGTCCGGGCCTCGTAGAGACCCAGTACTTC

d_call: NA
v_call: TRBV30
clone_size: NA
j_call: TRBJ1-4
cdr3_length: 14
cdr3_aa: CAWRETGENEKLFF
cdr3_nt: TGTGCCTGGAGAGAGACAGGAGAAAATGAAAAACTGTTTTTT

d_call: TRBD1
v_call: TRBV5-1
clone_size: NA
j_call: TRBJ2-3
cdr3_length: 17
cdr3_aa: CASSLGVQGAFEDTQYF
cdr3_nt: TGCGCCAGCAGCTTGGGGGTCCAGGGGGCATTTGAAGATACGCAGTATTTT

d_call: TRBD2
v_call: TRBV27
clone_size: NA
j_call: TRBJ2-5
cdr3_length: 15
cdr3_aa: CASSLAGGYQETQYF
cdr3_nt: TGTGCCAGCAGTTTAGCGGGGGGGTACCAAGAGACCCAGTACTTC

d_call: NA
v_call: TRBV18
clone_size: NA
j_call: TRBJ1-4
cdr3_length: 15
cdr3_aa: CASSPPQGLGEKLFF
cdr3_nt: TGTGCCAGCTCACCACCCCAGGGGCTAGGTGAAAAACTGTTTTTT

d_call: TRBD1
v_call: TRBV28
clone_size: NA
j_call: TRBJ2-5
cdr3_length: 14
cdr3_aa: CASSVGQGARTQYF
cdr3_nt: TGTGCCAGCAGTGTAGGACAGGGGGCACGGACCCAGTACTTC

d_call: NA
v_call: TRBV27
clone_size: NA
j_call: TRBJ1-6
cdr3_length: 15
cdr3_aa: CASRSRDTYNSPLHF
cdr3_nt: TGTGCCAGCCGATCCCGGGACACCTATAATTCACCCCTCCACTTT

d_call: NA
v_call: TRBV11-2
clone_size: once
j_call: TRBJ2-1
cdr3_length: 12
cdr3_aa: CASSFEPNEQFF
cdr3_nt: TGTGCCAGCAGTTTCGAACCCAATGAGCAGTTCTTC

d_call: TRBD1
v_call: TRBV19
clone_size: NA
j_call: TRBJ2-3
cdr3_length: 13
cdr3_aa: CASSNRGPDTQYF
cdr3_nt: TGTGCCAGTAGCAACAGGGGGCCAGATACGCAGTATTTT

d_call: NA
v_call: TRBV27
clone_size: few
j_call: TRBJ1-5
cdr3_length: 13
cdr3_aa: CASSLKRSQPQHF
cdr3_nt: TGTGCCAGCAGTTTAAAGAGGAGTCAGCCCCAGCATTTT

d_call: NA
v_call: TRBV4-1
clone_size: NA
j_call: TRBJ1-4
cdr3_length: 14
cdr3_aa: CASSQASPQEKLFF
cdr3_nt: TGCGCCAGCAGCCAAGCAAGCCCCCAGGAAAAACTGTTTTTT

d_call: NA
v_call: TRBV5-6
clone_size: NA
j_call: TRBJ2-7
cdr3_length: 15
cdr3_aa: CASSFSTDGAYEQYF
cdr3_nt: TGTGCCAGCAGCTTTAGTACAGATGGAGCCTACGAGCAGTACTTC

d_call: NA
v_call: TRBV29-1
clone_size: NA
j_call: TRBJ1-2
cdr3_length: 11
cdr3_aa: CSVGTDYGYTF
cdr3_nt: TGCAGCGTGGGGACGGACTATGGCTACACCTTC

d_call: NA
v_call: TRBV28
clone_size: NA
j_call: TRBJ1-1
cdr3_length: 12
cdr3_aa: CASSFQTAEAFF
cdr3_nt: TGTGCCAGCAGTTTTCAGACCGCTGAAGCTTTCTTT

d_call: TRBD2
v_call: TRBV7-6
clone_size: NA
j_call: TRBJ2-5
cdr3_length: 16
cdr3_aa: CASSLEEGTSVETQYF
cdr3_nt: TGTGCCAGCAGCTTAGAGGAAGGGACTAGCGTGGAGACCCAGTACTTC

d_call: NA
v_call: TRBV5-1
clone_size: NA
j_call: TRBJ2-2
cdr3_length: 14
cdr3_aa: CASSPHYPSGELFF
cdr3_nt: TGCGCCAGCAGCCCTCATTACCCCTCCGGGGAGCTGTTTTTT

d_call: TRBD2
v_call: TRBV7-8
clone_size: NA
j_call: TRBJ2-1
cdr3_length: 14
cdr3_aa: CASSFVAGNNEQFF
cdr3_nt: TGTGCCAGCAGCTTCGTAGCGGGGAACAATGAGCAGTTCTTC

d_call: NA
v_call: TRBV6-6
clone_size: NA
j_call: TRBJ2-7
cdr3_length: 13
cdr3_aa: CASSYPQDLEQYF
cdr3_nt: TGTGCCAGCAGTTACCCGCAGGACCTTGAGCAGTACTTC

d_call: NA
v_call: TRBV5-6
clone_size: NA
j_call: TRBJ2-7
cdr3_length: 13
cdr3_aa: CASSLGAPYEQYF
cdr3_nt: TGTGCCAGCAGCTTAGGGGCCCCCTACGAGCAGTACTTC

d_call: TRBD1
v_call: TRBV13
clone_size: NA
j_call: TRBJ1-3
cdr3_length: 21
cdr3_aa: CASSLPTGTGKKKESGNTIYF
cdr3_nt: TGTGCCAGCAGCTTACCGACCGGGACAGGGAAAAAAAAAGAGTCTGGAAACACCATATATTTT